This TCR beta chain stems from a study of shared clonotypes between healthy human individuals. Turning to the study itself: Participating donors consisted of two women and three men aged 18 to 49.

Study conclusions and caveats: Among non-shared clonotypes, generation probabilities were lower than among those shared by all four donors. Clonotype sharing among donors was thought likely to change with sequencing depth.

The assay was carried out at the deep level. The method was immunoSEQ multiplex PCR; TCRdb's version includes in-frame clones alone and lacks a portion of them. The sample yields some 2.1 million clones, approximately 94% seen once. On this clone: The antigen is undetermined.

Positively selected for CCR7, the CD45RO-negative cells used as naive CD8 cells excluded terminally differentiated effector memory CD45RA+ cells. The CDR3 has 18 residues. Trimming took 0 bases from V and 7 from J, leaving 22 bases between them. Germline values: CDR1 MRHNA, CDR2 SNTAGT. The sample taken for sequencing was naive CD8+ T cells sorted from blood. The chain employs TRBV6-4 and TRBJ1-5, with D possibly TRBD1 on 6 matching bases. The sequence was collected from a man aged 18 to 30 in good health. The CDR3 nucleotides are TGTGCCAGCAGTGACTCGATGGTCAGGGGCCTTAGTAACCAGCCCCAGCATTTT. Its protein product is CASSDSMVRGLSNQPQHF.